This T cell receptor beta chain was captured by sequencing in a study of cytomegalovirus exposure and HLA in healthy donors. Study-level results: For presence/absence analyses, sequencing depth was assumed to be roughly uniform across donors. Specificity for CMV antigens was confirmed in vitro for a few of the CMV-associated chains. TCR beta chain V- and J-gene trimming was linked, in a later analysis, to a missense variant in DCLRE1C.

On this clone itself: What it binds is not known.

Germline CDR1 is SGHTA and CDR2 is FQGTGA. V lost 6 bases to trimming and J lost 5 bases; unmatched junction nucleotides: 9. The CDR3 sequence is 15 residues long. PCR employed 60 Vbeta and 13 Jbeta primers. Profiled with immunoSEQ multiplex PCR; TCRdb holds only in-frame clones, not every one. Of fewer than 55,000 clones listed, around 72% are singletons. The chain is built from TRBV7-3 and TRBJ2-1; 8 bases match TRBD2. The sequence was collected from a woman in her fifties or sixties in good health and CMV-seropositive. The sample comprised PBMCs. The CDR3 DNA reads TGTGCCAGCAGAGATTCGCTAGCGGGTAACAATGAGCAGTTCTTC. The encoded protein is CASRDSLAGNNEQFF. The entire variable domain, with the rest obtained from reference TRBV7-3 and TRBJ2-1, is as follows: GAGVSQTPSNKVTEKGKYVELRCDPISGHTALYWYRQSLGQGPEFLIYFQGTGAADDSGLPNDRFFAVRPEGSVSTLKIQRTERGDSAVYLCASRDSLAGNNEQFFGPGTRLTVL.